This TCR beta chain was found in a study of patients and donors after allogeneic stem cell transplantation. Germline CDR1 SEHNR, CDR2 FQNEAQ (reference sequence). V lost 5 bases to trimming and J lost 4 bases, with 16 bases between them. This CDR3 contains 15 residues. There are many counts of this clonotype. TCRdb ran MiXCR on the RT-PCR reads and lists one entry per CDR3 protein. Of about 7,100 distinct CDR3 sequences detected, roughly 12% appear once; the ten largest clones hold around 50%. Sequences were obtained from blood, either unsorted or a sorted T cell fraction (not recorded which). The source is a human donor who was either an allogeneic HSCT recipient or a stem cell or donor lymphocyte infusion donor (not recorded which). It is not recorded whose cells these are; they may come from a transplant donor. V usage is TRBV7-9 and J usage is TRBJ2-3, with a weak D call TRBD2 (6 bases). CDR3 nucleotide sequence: TGTGCCAGCAGCCTAAGTGAGGCGGGGTCAGATACGCAGTATTTT. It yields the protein CASSLSEAGSDTQYF. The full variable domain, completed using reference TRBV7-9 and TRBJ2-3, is DTGVSQNPRHKITKRGQNVTFRCDPISEHNRLYWYRQTLGQGPEFLTYFQNEAQLEKSRLLSDRFSAERPKGSFSTLEIQRTEQGDSAMYLCASSLSEAGSDTQYFGPGTRLTVL.